Below, 32 T cell receptor beta chains from the same sample are listed, as sequenced in a study of CD8+ T cells in alopecia areata. The treatment here: oral pan-JAK inhibitor, 5-10 mg twice daily. RNA extraction was followed by reverse transcription into cDNA, which acted as the sequencing template. Using immunoSEQ multiplex PCR, the repertoire was profiled, and TCRdb retains in-frame clones only, with some absent. The top ten clones hold around 25% of a sample with roughly 140,000 clones, roughly four fifths of them seen once. The sample here was CD8+ T cells sorted from blood, taken at week 4, from a patient treated with tofacitinib. All receptors come from a human donor with alopecia areata.

The rearrangement links TRBV7-9 to TRBJ1-1; 9 bases map to TRBD1. Unmatched junction bases numbered 13, after V lost 7 bases and J lost 4 bases. This CDR3 spans 16 amino acids. The germline gives CDR1 SEHNR, CDR2 FQNEAQ (reference sequence). CDR3 sequence (DNA): TGTGCCAGCATCCTCCCCCCCGGGACAGGGACCACTGAAGCTTTCTTT. Its translation is CASILPPGTGTTEAFF.

V is TRBV27 and J is TRBJ2-7; the match to TRBD1 covers 9 bases. The germline gives CDR1 MNHEY, CDR2 SMNVEV (reference sequence). The length of the CDR3 is 15 residues. The trim removed 6 bases at V and 1 base at J, leaving 7 bases unmatched. CDR3 residues: CASSPGTGLSYEQYF. As DNA, the CDR3 is TGTGCCAGCAGCCCCGGGACAGGGTTATCCTACGAGCAGTACTTC.

The chain links TRBV29-1 to TRBJ2-1, with 7 positions matching TRBD2. The J segment lost 0 bases and the V segment lost 3 bases, leaving 8 bases of the junction unmatched. Germline values: CDR1 SQVTM, CDR2 ANQGSEA. The CDR3 is 16 residues long. The CDR3 protein is CSVEGLRESSYNEQFF. As DNA, the CDR3 is TGCAGCGTTGAGGGTCTGCGGGAGAGCTCCTACAATGAGCAGTTCTTC.

The chain recombines TRBV15 with TRBJ2-3; D ambiguous. Deletions cut 0 bases from V and 0 bases from J, with 7 bases between. Per the germline V gene, CDR1 is LNHNV and CDR2 is YYDKDF (reference sequence). CDR3 length equals 15 residues. Written as DNA, the CDR3 is TGTGCCACCAGCAGAGAGTTATCTAGCACAGATACGCAGTATTTT. It specifies CATSRELSSTDTQYF.

This clone was observed a few times. The chain carries TRBV27 and TRBJ1-1; TRBD1 is a possible D gene (6 bases). Trimming removed 5 bases at V and 7 bases at J, with 14 bases between. Per the germline V gene, CDR1 is MNHEY and CDR2 is SMNVEV (reference sequence). The CDR3 is 13 amino acids. Here the CDR3 DNA reads TGTGCCAGCAGTGTCGGGACATCAGTTGAAGCTTTCTTT. Encoded protein: CASSVGTSVEAFF.

The gene calls are TRBV6-5 and TRBJ2-5; D may be TRBD1 or TRBD2 (6 bases each). Trimming stripped 4 bases from V and 5 bases from J, with 14 bases between. Germline lookup yields CDR1 MNHEY and CDR2 SVGAGI. The CDR3 sequence is 14 residues long. Written as DNA, the CDR3 is TGTGCCAGCAGTTCCACCCTAGGGGGGGAGACCCAGTACTTC. Translated, it gives CASSSTLGGETQYF.

The gene calls are TRBV30 and TRBJ2-4; D ambiguous. The V gene lost 0 bases and the J gene lost 0 bases, with 6 bases spanning the gap. CDR1 is GTSNPN and CDR2 is SVGIG in the germline V gene (reference sequence). The CDR3 is made up of 14 amino acids. CDR3 sequence reads: CAWSVALAKNIQYF. CDR3 nucleotide sequence: TGTGCCTGGAGTGTCGCTCTAGCCAAAAACATTCAGTACTTC.

In this sample, this clone turned up once. The J gene is TRBJ1-2, the V gene TRBV10-3, with D maybe TRBD1 (5 bases). The V end lost 1 base, the J end lost 8 bases, and 11 bases lay between the germline ends. CDR1 and CDR2 from the germline V gene are ENHRY and SYGVKD. The length of the CDR3 is 13 residues. The CDR3 region has the DNA TGTGCCATCAGTGAGTTTGGGACTTCGGGCTACACCTTC. It is translated as CAISEFGTSGYTF.

The V call is TRBV2, the J call TRBJ2-3; 7 bases agree with TRBD2. There are 17 residues in the CDR3. CDR1 SNHLY and CDR2 FYNNEI come from the germline V gene. Trimming cost V 6 bases and J 0 bases; bases outside gene matches: 12. The CDR3 protein is CASSVAIGLDSTDTQYF. CDR3 DNA sequence: TGTGCCAGCAGCGTGGCGATCGGACTAGATAGCACAGATACGCAGTATTTT.

The rearrangement joins TRBV4-1 to TRBJ2-2; D is perhaps TRBD2 (5 bases). The ends were cut back, 8 bases at V and 7 bases at J, with 14 bases in the middle. Germline lookup yields CDR1 MGHRA and CDR2 YSYEKL. This CDR3 has 13 amino acids. CDR3 nucleotide sequence: TGCGCCAGCCAAGGGATCGGAGGCGGGGAGCTGTTTTTT. Protein: CASQGIGGGELFF.

The chain employs TRBV27 and TRBJ1-2; weak D call: TRBD1 (5 bases). The V end lost 2 bases, the J end lost 4 bases, and 8 bases lay between the germline ends. The CDR3 loop spans 13 amino acids. From germline, CDR1 is MNHEY and CDR2 SMNVEV (reference sequence). The CDR3 bases are TGTGCCAGCAGTTTAGGGGCCCTCTATGGCTACACCTTC. This codes for CASSLGALYGYTF.

This clone was recorded only once. A read error may account for a junction end that differs from germline. The rearrangement uses TRBV6-4 and TRBJ2-1; 9 bases are a match to TRBD1. Germline CDR1 reads MRHNA; CDR2 reads SNTAGT. CDR3 size: 12 residues. The CDR3: CAGSGTGFEQFF. DNA for the CDR3: TGTGCCGGCAGTGGGACAGGGTTTGAGCAGTTCTTC.

The chain combines TRBV12-5 with TRBJ2-1; D may be TRBD2 (5 bases). Trimming removed 7 bases from V and 2 bases from J, with 9 bases in between. CDR3 length: 13 residues. CDR1 is LGHNT and CDR2 is FRNRAP in the germline V gene. The CDR3 region is CASASGTYNEQFF. The CDR3 nucleotides are TGTGCTAGTGCCTCCGGGACCTACAATGAGCAGTTCTTC.

The chain couples TRBV2 to TRBJ2-7; 9 nucleotides match TRBD1. With 5 bases clipped from V and 3 bases from J, the junction kept 8 bases outside the gene matches. The length of the CDR3 is 15 residues. Germline V gene data show CDR1 as SNHLY and CDR2 as FYNNEI. The CDR3 spells CASSFGQGIVYEQYF. CDR3 sequence (DNA): TGTGCCAGCAGTTTCGGACAGGGGATTGTCTACGAGCAGTACTTC.

The rearrangement links TRBV27 to TRBJ2-1; 9 positions agree with TRBD1. CDR3 length: 14 amino acids. Per the germline V gene, CDR1 is MNHEY and CDR2 is SMNVEV (reference sequence). J gave up 8 bases and V 10 bases, and 12 bases lay outside the gene matches. CDR3 protein: CAIQGQGPSDEQFF. The CDR3 bases are TGTGCCATCCAGGGACAGGGCCCCTCAGATGAGCAGTTCTTC.

Worth noting for this clone: The same CDR3 also results from other DNA sequences found in this sample. The genes are TRBV7-9 and TRBJ2-7; no reliable D call. V was cut by 1 base and J by 3 bases, with 4 bases left in between. Germline CDR1 SEHNR, CDR2 FQNEAQ (reference sequence). The CDR3 has 12 residues. DNA for the CDR3: TGTGCCAGCAGCTTAGGCAGCTACGAGCAGTACTTC. Translated: CASSLGSYEQYF.

V is TRBV14 and J is TRBJ1-6, with D unclear. The CDR3 contains 13 residues. The germline V gene has CDR1 SGHDN and CDR2 FVKESK. Between the trimmed V and J ends, which lost 4 bases and 7 bases, there was a span of 8 bases. CDR3 nucleotides: TGTGCCAGCAGCCCCCACAGCAATTCACCCCTCCACTTT. Translated: CASSPHSNSPLHF.

This clone came up once. The chain combines TRBV13 with TRBJ2-7, with D possibly being TRBD1 or TRBD2 (5 bases each). The length of the CDR3 is 17 residues. CDR1 PRHDT and CDR2 FYEKMQ come from the germline V gene (reference sequence). V lost 0 bases, J lost 0 bases, and 15 bases lay in between. The CDR3 reads CASSLGGRGWGSYEQYF. DNA of the CDR3: TGTGCCAGCAGCTTAGGGGGACGGGGTTGGGGCTCCTACGAGCAGTACTTC.

This clone turned up a few times. The V gene is TRBV21-1, the J gene TRBJ2-7; TRBD2 is the table's D call and was not checked against the DNA. TRBV21-1 is termed a pseudogene. CDR3 size: 18 residues. CDR3 sequence reads: CASSKAGLAGAPTYEQYF. DNA for the CDR3: TGTGCCAGCAGCAAAGCCGGACTAGCGGGGGCCCCGACCTACGAGCAGTACTTC.

The chain combines TRBV5-1 with TRBJ1-6; TRBD1 matches 7 bases. Germline V gives CDR1 SGHRS, CDR2 YFSETQ. V shed 0 bases, J shed 8 bases, and the junction held 5 bases outside the gene matches. The CDR3 is 15 amino acids. CDR3 sequence reads: CASSLGGQADSPLHF. CDR3 sequence (DNA): TGCGCCAGCAGCTTGGGCGGACAGGCGGATTCACCCCTCCACTTT.

This sequence joins TRBV13 and TRBJ2-1; D possibly matches TRBD1 or TRBD2 (6 bases each). Between the trimmed V and J ends, which lost 3 bases and 2 bases, there was a span of 11 bases. The CDR3 covers 15 residues. Germline-derived CDR1 and CDR2 are PRHDT and FYEKMQ (reference sequence). The CDR3 region is CASSFAGQAYNEQFF. The CDR3 DNA reads TGTGCCAGCAGCTTCGCGGGACAAGCCTACAATGAGCAGTTCTTC.

The chain uses TRBV27 and TRBJ2-7, with 8 bases identical to TRBD2. Germline-derived CDR1 and CDR2 are MNHEY and SMNVEV (reference sequence). The ends lost 6 bases at V and 4 bases at J; junction bases unmatched: 8. The CDR3 is 14 amino acids. The CDR3 bases are TGTGCCAGCAGCCCTACGGGGGGGCCATACGAGCAGTACTTC. This codes for CASSPTGGPYEQYF.

The rearrangement uses TRBV4-1 and TRBJ2-7, with TRBD1 matching over 10 bases. Germline V gives CDR1 MGHRA, CDR2 YSYEKL. The CDR3 has 13 amino acids. The V segment lost 0 bases and the J segment 7 bases; nucleotides outside the gene matches: 0. CDR3 DNA sequence: TGCGCCAGCAGCCAAGAGGGACAGGGGGAGCAGTACTTC. Amino acid sequence: CASSQEGQGEQYF.

The chain combines TRBV5-4 with TRBJ1-6; perhaps TRBD1 as D (5 bases). This CDR3 spans 16 amino acids. Trimming removed 5 bases from V and 7 bases from J, with 19 bases in between. The germline V gene has CDR1 SGHNT and CDR2 YYREEE (reference sequence). The CDR3 here is CASRDDRRKRNSPLHF. The CDR3 region has the DNA TGTGCCAGCAGGGACGACAGAAGGAAACGGAATTCACCCCTCCACTTT.

The chain recombines TRBV7-6 with TRBJ1-2; 8 nucleotides agree with TRBD1. With 5 bases clipped from V and 8 bases from J, the junction kept 10 bases outside the gene matches. Looked up from germline, CDR1 is SGHVS and CDR2 is FNYEAQ. The CDR3 totals 14 residues. CDR3 nucleotides: TGTGCCAGCAGCCTGGGGCTGACAGGGGAGGGCTACACCTTC. Translation gives CASSLGLTGEGYTF.

The gene calls are TRBV30 and TRBJ2-2, with D hard to call. This CDR3 contains 13 residues. Germline CDR1 reads GTSNPN; CDR2 reads SVGIG (reference sequence). The V end was cut by 2 bases, the J end by 6 bases, with 10 bases between. The CDR3 sequence: CAWSYWDSGELFF. The CDR3 coding sequence is TGTGCCTGGAGTTACTGGGATTCCGGGGAGCTGTTTTTT.

The chain carries TRBV11-2 and TRBJ2-7; tentative D call: TRBD1 (5 bases). V was pared by 5 bases and J by 5 bases, with 10 bases between. The CDR3 totals 12 residues. Germline CDR1 and CDR2: SGHAT and FQNNGV. The CDR3 nucleotides are TGTGCCAGCAGCACCCCAGGGAACGAGCAGTACTTC. It yields the protein CASSTPGNEQYF.

The chain recombines TRBV5-6 with TRBJ2-5; no firm D call. The J call is in doubt because the DNA end fits TRBJ2-7 better. The length of the CDR3 is 14 residues. Germline values: CDR1 SGHDT, CDR2 YYEEEE. The CDR3 region is CASSLAYRPYEQYF. The CDR3 DNA reads TGTGCCAGCAGCTTGGCCTACAGACCCTACGAGCAGTACTTC.

The rearrangement uses TRBV4-1 and TRBJ2-1, with 8 bases lining up with TRBD1. The CDR3 extends over 18 amino acids. In germline, CDR1 is MGHRA, CDR2 YSYEKL. V dropped 1 base and J dropped 7; count of bases not matched to a gene: 15. The CDR3 protein is CASSQVFALQGVLNEQFF. CDR3 in DNA: TGCGCCAGCAGCCAAGTTTTCGCGTTACAGGGGGTATTGAATGAGCAGTTCTTC.

The V call is TRBV9, the J call TRBJ2-1, with 7 bases that match TRBD1. The CDR3 loop spans 14 amino acids. J lost 6 bases, V lost 7 bases, and 10 bases had no gene match. Germline assignment: CDR1 SGDLS and CDR2 YYNGEE. The CDR3 region is CASGSGQDSNEQFF. In nucleotides, the CDR3 is TGTGCCAGCGGATCAGGACAGGATTCCAATGAGCAGTTCTTC.

The rearrangement uses TRBV7-2 and TRBJ2-3, with 11 nucleotides matching TRBD2. The CDR3 totals 18 residues. Germline CDR1 SGHTA, CDR2 FQGNSA. The V gene end was trimmed by 7 bases and the J gene end by 6 bases; junction bases not matched to a gene: 18. The CDR3 region is CASTPLRDIAGGLDTQYF. For the CDR3, the DNA is TGTGCCAGCACCCCCCTGCGGGATATAGCGGGGGGGCTGGATACGCAGTATTTT.

The chain employs TRBV29-1 and TRBJ2-5; 9 bases map to TRBD1. Germline assignment: CDR1 SQVTM and CDR2 ANQGSEA. This CDR3 has 15 amino acids. V gave up 5 bases and J gave up 4 bases; unmatched junction bases: 11. The CDR3 loop is CSVTLPGQGGETQYF. The CDR3 bases are TGCAGCGTTACCCTGCCGGGACAGGGTGGAGAGACCCAGTACTTC.